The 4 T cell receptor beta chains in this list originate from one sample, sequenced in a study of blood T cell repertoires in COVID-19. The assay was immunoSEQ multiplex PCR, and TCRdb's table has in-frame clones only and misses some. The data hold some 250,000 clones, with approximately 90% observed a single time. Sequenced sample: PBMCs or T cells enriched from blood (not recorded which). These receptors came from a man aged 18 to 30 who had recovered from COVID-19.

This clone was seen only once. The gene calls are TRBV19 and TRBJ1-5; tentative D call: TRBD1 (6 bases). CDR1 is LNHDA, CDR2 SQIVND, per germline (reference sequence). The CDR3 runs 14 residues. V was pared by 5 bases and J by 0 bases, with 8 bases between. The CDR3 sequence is CASSRQDSNQPQHF. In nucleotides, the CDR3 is TGTGCCAGTAGTCGACAGGATAGCAATCAGCCCCAGCATTTT.

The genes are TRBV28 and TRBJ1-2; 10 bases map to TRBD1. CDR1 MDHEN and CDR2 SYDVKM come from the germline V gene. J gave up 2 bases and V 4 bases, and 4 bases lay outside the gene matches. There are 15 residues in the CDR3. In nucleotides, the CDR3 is TGTGCCAGCAGTTCGCCGGGACAGGGGAACTATGGCTACACCTTC. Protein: CASSSPGQGNYGYTF.

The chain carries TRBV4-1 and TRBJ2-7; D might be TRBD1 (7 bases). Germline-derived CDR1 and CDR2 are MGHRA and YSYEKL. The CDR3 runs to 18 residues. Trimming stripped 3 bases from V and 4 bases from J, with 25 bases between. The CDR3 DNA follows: TGCGCCAGCAGCCAGGAAGGGGGGACCGGGACAGAGGGATACGAGCAGTACTTC. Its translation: CASSQEGGTGTEGYEQYF.

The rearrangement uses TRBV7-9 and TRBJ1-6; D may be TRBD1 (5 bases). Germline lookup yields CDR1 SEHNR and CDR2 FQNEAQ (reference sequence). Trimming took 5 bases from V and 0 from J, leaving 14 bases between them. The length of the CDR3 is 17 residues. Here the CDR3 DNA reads TGTGCCAGCAGCCTGGGACTTACCGACTCCTATAATTCACCCCTCCACTTT. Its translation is CASSLGLTDSYNSPLHF.